The 10 T cell receptor beta chains below come from one sample, sequenced in a study of ipilimumab plus nivolumab after autologous stem cell transplantation. Some clones are missing from TCRdb's copy, which holds only in-frame ones; the method was immunoSEQ multiplex PCR. This table has about 43,000 clones, approximately 91% appearing once. The sequences come from PBMCs, collected in a trial of ipilimumab plus nivolumab as post-transplant consolidation. Source of these receptors: a male donor with multiple myeloma.

The V call is TRBV7-8, the J call TRBJ2-5; tentative D call: TRBD2 (5 bases). Trimming pared 1 base from V and 7 bases from J, leaving 13 bases between. CDR1 is SGHVS and CDR2 is FQNEAQ in the germline V gene. This CDR3 region has 14 residues. The CDR3 DNA reads TGTGCCAGCAGCTTAGACCCCACGGGGTGGACCCAGTACTTC. It codes for CASSLDPTGWTQYF.

V gene TRBV11-3 combines with J gene TRBJ2-1, with a possible D match to TRBD2 (6 bases). Germline CDR1 reads SGHNT; CDR2 reads YENEEA. V was shortened by 3 bases and J by 4 bases, with 16 bases between the two germline ends. The CDR3 extends over 16 amino acids. The CDR3 reads CASSLGGLAAYNEQFF. The CDR3 DNA reads as TGTGCCAGCAGCTTGGGGGGATTAGCGGCTTACAATGAGCAGTTCTTC.

V gene TRBV27 combines with J gene TRBJ1-1, with D hard to call. The CDR3 sequence is 13 residues long. Germline V gene sequence: CDR1 MNHEY, CDR2 SMNVEV (reference sequence). Trimming stripped 3 bases from V and 1 base from J, with 6 bases between. CDR3 amino acids: CASSLRKNTEAFF. The CDR3 coding sequence is TGTGCCAGCAGTTTGAGGAAGAACACTGAAGCTTTCTTT.

The chain links TRBV7-8 to TRBJ2-2; possible D gene TRBD1, 6 bases. Per germline, CDR1 SGHVS and CDR2 FQNEAQ. The CDR3 extends over 17 amino acids. V was cut by 2 bases and J by 6 bases, with 19 bases left in between. The CDR3 DNA follows: TGTGCCAGCAGCTTACTCCCAGGGGTGATTTGGGCCGGGGAGCTGTTTTTT. Its translation is CASSLLPGVIWAGELFF.

Remarks on this clone: Other DNA sequences within the sample encode an identical CDR3. The chain uses TRBV4-3 and TRBJ1-5; D remains ambiguous. This CDR3 has 15 residues. The V gene's germline CDR1 is LGHNA and CDR2 YSLEER. V lost 0 bases and J 3 bases, leaving 9 bases between the germline ends. The CDR3 nucleotides are TGCGCCAGCAGCCAAGATAGGGCCTCCAATCAGCCCCAGCATTTT. Protein: CASSQDRASNQPQHF.

The J gene is TRBJ1-6, the V gene TRBV2; D ambiguous. Germline-derived CDR1 and CDR2 are SNHLY and FYNNEI. V lost 7 bases to trimming and J lost 8 bases, with 18 bases between them. There are 15 residues in the CDR3. The CDR3 coding sequence is TGTGCCAGCACCCTCACCACCGCGGACTATTCACCCCTCCACTTT. Protein sequence: CASTLTTADYSPLHF.

The V and J genes are TRBV19 and TRBJ2-5, with 10 nucleotides matching TRBD2. The germline V gene encodes CDR1 LNHDA and CDR2 SQIVND (reference sequence). CDR3 length: 15 residues. V lost 6 bases, J lost 4 bases, and 8 bases stayed unmatched. CDR3 nucleotide sequence: TGTGCCAGTAGGCGAGCGGGACTAGCGTCAGAGACCCAGTACTTC. Translated: CASRRAGLASETQYF.

The chain couples TRBV27 to TRBJ2-1; TRBD1 aligns across 8 bases. Germline V gives CDR1 MNHEY, CDR2 SMNVEV (reference sequence). Trimming took 0 bases from V and 7 from J; bases not matched to a gene: 5. The length of the CDR3 is 15 residues. For the CDR3, the DNA is TGTGCCAGCAGTTTATCGACAGGGGTCGGGAATGAGCAGTTCTTC. It yields the protein CASSLSTGVGNEQFF.

The chain recombines TRBV5-1 with TRBJ2-7; a weak D match, TRBD2 (6 bases). CDR3 length: 14 amino acids. The V and J ends lost 2 bases and 2 bases respectively, with 11 bases between them. Germline CDR1 SGHRS, CDR2 YFSETQ. CDR3 protein: CASSLERAAYEQYF. The CDR3 nucleotides are TGCGCCAGCAGCTTAGAGCGGGCCGCCTACGAGCAGTACTTC.

This chain links TRBV7-8 with TRBJ1-4, with TRBD1 as a possible D gene (5 bases). Germline CDR1 reads SGHVS; CDR2 reads FQNEAQ. The CDR3 runs 14 residues. Trimming cost V 1 base and J 8 bases, with 11 bases left between them. This CDR3 is CASSLGQGGEKLFF. The CDR3 DNA follows: TGTGCCAGCAGCTTAGGGCAGGGAGGCGAAAAACTGTTTTTT.